A single sample gave rise to the 21 T cell receptor beta chains below, sequenced in a study of blood T cell repertoires in COVID-19. Libraries were prepared by immunoSEQ multiplex PCR; TCRdb keeps only in-frame clonotypes and omits some of them. The data show roughly 53,000 clones, approximately 80% seen once. The sequenced sample was peripheral blood. These TCRs come from a man between 65 and 85 years old with active or convalescent COVID-19.

The rearrangement uses TRBV11-2 and TRBJ2-1; 7 positions agree with TRBD1. The CDR3 consists of 15 residues. The germline V gene encodes CDR1 SGHAT and CDR2 FQNNGV. V lost 5 bases to trimming and J lost 0 bases; unmatched junction nucleotides: 4. CDR3 protein: CASSAGTASYNEQFF. The CDR3 DNA reads as TGTGCCAGCAGCGCCGGGACAGCCTCCTACAATGAGCAGTTCTTC.

This clone was observed once. The rearrangement uses TRBV19 and TRBJ1-5; 9 positions match TRBD1. The germline V gene encodes CDR1 LNHDA and CDR2 SQIVND (reference sequence). J was trimmed by 5 bases and V by 4 bases; bases with no gene match: 3. The CDR3 consists of 14 residues. CDR3 protein: CASSTGQGHQPQHF. CDR3 coding DNA: TGTGCCAGTAGTACTGGACAGGGGCATCAGCCCCAGCATTTT.

The gene calls are TRBV16 and TRBJ1-1, with a tentative D call TRBD1 (6 bases). The CDR3 is made up of 17 amino acids. V gave up 4 bases and J gave up 0 bases, with 18 bases separating them. Germline V gene lookup returns CDR1 KGHSY and CDR2 FQNENV. CDR3 bases: TGTGCCAGCAGCCGCTCGGGAAACAGGGCCTTGAACACTGAAGCTTTCTTT. Residues: CASSRSGNRALNTEAFF.

The gene calls are TRBV6-5 and TRBJ1-2, with D possibly being TRBD1 (5 bases). Deletions cut 6 bases from V and 4 bases from J, with 18 bases between. CDR1 and CDR2 (germline): MNHEY, SVGAGI. This CDR3 has 15 amino acids. CDR3 sequence: CASSLRTGGGYGYTF. The CDR3 DNA is TGTGCCAGCAGCCTCCGTACGGGGGGTGGCTATGGCTACACCTTC.

This clone has a handful of counts. This sequence joins TRBV28 and TRBJ1-2; 9 bases map to TRBD1. J was trimmed by 2 bases and V by 5 bases; bases with no gene match: 6. Germline CDR1 MDHEN, CDR2 SYDVKM. The CDR3 covers 15 residues. CDR3 DNA: TGTGCCAGCAGTGGTCCCGGGACAGGGAACTATGGCTACACCTTC. It encodes CASSGPGTGNYGYTF.

J is TRBJ2-1 and V is TRBV27; D may be TRBD1 (5 bases). The CDR3 length is 17 residues. The V end was cut by 0 bases, the J end by 0 bases, with 12 bases between. Per germline, CDR1 MNHEY and CDR2 SMNVEV (reference sequence). The CDR3 protein is CASSLSDTSSSYNEQFF. The CDR3 region has the DNA TGTGCCAGCAGTTTATCGGACACTTCGAGCTCCTACAATGAGCAGTTCTTC.

This chain joins TRBV19 and TRBJ1-4; 9 positions agree with TRBD1. There are 14 residues in the CDR3. Germline values: CDR1 LNHDA, CDR2 SQIVND (reference sequence). Trimming took 3 bases from V and 12 from J; bases not matched to a gene: 8. The DNA of the CDR3 is TGTGCCAGTAGTATCGTCCGGGACAGGGAAGAACTGTTTTTT. This encodes CASSIVRDREELFF.

The chain combines TRBV7-9 with TRBJ2-1; no reliable D call. V shed 5 bases and J shed 3 bases, with 20 bases lying between them. Germline CDR1 and CDR2: SEHNR and FQNEAQ (reference sequence). There are 17 residues in the CDR3. The DNA of the CDR3 is TGTGCCAGCAGCGCCCCGAGAAGGAGCGCGATCTACAATGAGCAGTTCTTC. It specifies CASSAPRRSAIYNEQFF.

The chain combines TRBV29-1 with TRBJ2-1; D is unresolved. The CDR3 runs 14 residues. Germline lookup yields CDR1 SQVTM and CDR2 ANQGSEA. Trimming left V 1 base short and J 1 base short, with 8 bases between. CDR3: CSVEGSRSYNEQFF. In DNA, the CDR3 is TGCAGCGTTGAAGGTTCACGGTCCTACAATGAGCAGTTCTTC.

This clone appeared a few times. The J gene is TRBJ2-5, the V gene TRBV11-3; unclear D gene. This CDR3 is 13 amino acids long. The V and J ends lost 3 bases and 5 bases respectively, with 10 bases between them. Germline V gene data show CDR1 as SGHNT and CDR2 as YENEEA. The CDR3 bases are TGTGCCAGCAGCTTGTCCATACGGGAGACCCAGTACTTC. This encodes CASSLSIRETQYF.

V gene TRBV2 combines with J gene TRBJ2-3, with D possibly TRBD2 on 6 matching bases. The CDR3 length is 14 residues. In germline, CDR1 is SNHLY, CDR2 FYNNEI. Trimming cost V 8 bases and J 2 bases, with 14 bases left between them. The DNA of the CDR3 is TGTGCCAGCGGGGGGAAACTCATCACAGATACGCAGTATTTT. It is translated as CASGGKLITDTQYF.

This clone showed up just once. The chain employs TRBV2 and TRBJ1-6, with D maybe TRBD1 (6 bases). V lost 4 bases and J 7 bases, leaving 14 bases between the germline ends. CDR3 size: 15 residues. Germline CDR1 SNHLY, CDR2 FYNNEI. The CDR3 is CASSAPDRFNSPLHF. CDR3 sequence (DNA): TGTGCCAGCAGTGCGCCCGACAGGTTCAATTCACCCCTCCACTTT.

V and J are TRBV4-2 and TRBJ2-5; 8 nucleotides match TRBD2. V trimming: 1 base; J trimming: 0 bases; junction bases outside the gene matches: 10. Per germline, CDR1 LGHNA and CDR2 YNFKEQ. The CDR3 is 18 amino acids. In DNA, the CDR3 is TGTGCCAGCAGCCAAGGCCAAGGGGCTAGCGGGTACCAAGAGACCCAGTACTTC. Translation: CASSQGQGASGYQETQYF.

The CDR3 nucleotides read TGTGCCAGCAGCGTTCGTTCGACTCCCACAGATACGCAGTATTTT. It codes for CASSVRSTPTDTQYF. This chain joins TRBV5-4 and TRBJ2-3; no firm D call. The germline CDR1 and CDR2 sequences are SGHNT and YYREEE (reference sequence). V gave up 4 bases and J gave up 2 bases, with 14 bases separating them. There are 15 residues in the CDR3.

This clone was seen a few times. This chain links TRBV30 with TRBJ2-7; 7 nucleotides align to TRBD1. The CDR3 loop spans 15 amino acids. Germline V gives CDR1 GTSNPN, CDR2 SVGIG (reference sequence). Trimming at V came to 1 base and at J to 4 bases, leaving 10 bases not matched to a gene. CDR3 bases: TGTGCCTGGAGTGGTGAAGGATCACAGGGGTACGAGCAGTACTTC. Protein sequence: CAWSGEGSQGYEQYF.

The chain is built from TRBV4-1 and TRBJ1-1, with D tentatively TRBD1 (5 bases). The CDR3 totals 15 residues. Trimming stripped 4 bases from V and 1 base from J, with 13 bases between. CDR1 is MGHRA and CDR2 is YSYEKL in the germline V gene. The chain's CDR3 is CASSLQGGKNTEAFF. In DNA form, the CDR3 reads TGCGCCAGCAGCCTTCAGGGTGGTAAGAACACTGAAGCTTTCTTT.

The chain is built from TRBV10-3 and TRBJ2-7; D is undetermined. CDR1 and CDR2 (germline): ENHRY, SYGVKD. CDR3 size: 16 residues. The V gene lost 0 bases and the J gene lost 0 bases, with 12 bases spanning the gap. The CDR3 loop reads CAISESRLVGSYEQYF. CDR3 bases: TGTGCCATCAGTGAGTCAAGGCTAGTGGGCTCCTACGAGCAGTACTTC.

The gene calls are TRBV14 and TRBJ1-2; weak D call: TRBD1 (5 bases). Deletions cut 1 base from V and 4 bases from J, with 10 bases between. The CDR3 length is 14 residues. CDR1 and CDR2 (germline): SGHDN, FVKESK. The CDR3 here is CASSQAGYGYGYTF. DNA of the CDR3: TGTGCCAGCAGCCAAGCAGGGTACGGCTATGGCTACACCTTC.

V and J are TRBV21-1 and TRBJ2-5; the table's TRBD2 call for D was not verified on the DNA. TRBV21-1 is termed a pseudogene. CDR3 size: 18 residues. The CDR3 bases are TGTGCCAGCAGCCGCGACTGTGTCCATGTCCCGCCACAAGAGACCCAGTACTTC. This codes for CASSRDCVHVPPQETQYF.

Only one count was recorded for this clone. CDR3 DNA: TGTGCCAGCAGCCCTTACAGGGGGCTGGATGGCTACACCTTC. Protein: CASSPYRGLDGYTF. The chain combines TRBV7-6 with TRBJ1-2, with 9 bases lining up with TRBD1. After removal of 5 bases from V and 6 bases from J, the junction contained 7 bases not matched to a gene. This CDR3 spans 14 amino acids. The germline V gene has CDR1 SGHVS and CDR2 FNYEAQ.

The chain uses TRBV7-9 and TRBJ1-1; unclear D gene. Trimming left V 5 bases short and J 1 base short, with 14 bases between. This CDR3 has 15 amino acids. Per germline, CDR1 SEHNR and CDR2 FQNEAQ (reference sequence). The CDR3, as DNA: TGTGCCAGCAGCCCCGGTATCGCGAGGAACACTGAAGCTTTCTTT. This encodes CASSPGIARNTEAFF.